The 23 T cell receptor beta chains below all came from one sample that was sequenced in a study of cytomegalovirus exposure and HLA in healthy donors. Use of 60 Vbeta and 13 Jbeta primers characterized the PCR. Using immunoSEQ multiplex PCR, the repertoire was profiled, and TCRdb retains in-frame clones only, with some absent. The sample lists about 200,000 clones, 75% to 85% occurring once. The sample consisted of PBMCs. The receptors stem from a woman in her forties in good health and CMV-seronegative.

V usage is TRBV5-1 and J usage is TRBJ2-1; the D gene is possibly TRBD2 (6 bases). V lost 3 bases and J 3 bases, leaving 16 bases between the germline ends. The CDR3 is made up of 16 amino acids. Germline CDR1 SGHRS, CDR2 YFSETQ. The CDR3 region is CASSSHGGLSYNEQFF. The CDR3 DNA is TGCGCCAGCAGCTCCCATGGGGGACTGAGCTACAATGAGCAGTTCTTC.

The V and J genes are TRBV5-1 and TRBJ2-5; TRBD1 is a possible D gene (6 bases). The germline CDR1 and CDR2 sequences are SGHRS and YFSETQ. This CDR3 has 14 residues. V lost 7 bases to trimming and J lost 7 bases, with 20 bases between them. The CDR3, as DNA: TGCGCCAGCGCCGTGGGCCAGGGGAAGGGGACCCAGTACTTC. Amino acid sequence: CASAVGQGKGTQYF.

The genes are TRBV19 and TRBJ1-5; D uncertain. V gave up 1 base and J gave up 6 bases, with 7 bases separating them. Per the germline V gene, CDR1 is LNHDA and CDR2 is SQIVND (reference sequence). The CDR3 loop spans 13 amino acids. The CDR3 spells CASSIGSFQPQHF. The CDR3, as DNA: TGTGCCAGTAGTATAGGGAGCTTTCAGCCCCAGCATTTT.

The chain is built from TRBV27 and TRBJ1-2; D remains ambiguous. Trimming removed 5 bases at V and 2 bases at J, with 21 bases between. Germline lookup yields CDR1 MNHEY and CDR2 SMNVEV (reference sequence). This CDR3 region has 17 residues. As DNA, the CDR3 is TGTGCCAGCAGTACCTCATTTGAATGGAGGGAGAACTATGGCTACACCTTC. This codes for CASSTSFEWRENYGYTF.

The V call is TRBV28, the J call TRBJ1-5; 9 bases align to TRBD1. With 0 bases clipped from V and 3 bases from J, the junction kept 12 bases outside the gene matches. Germline CDR1 is MDHEN and CDR2 is SYDVKM. The CDR3 is 19 amino acids. CDR3 region: CASSLWVGKWTGANQPQHF. As DNA, the CDR3 is TGTGCCAGCAGTTTATGGGTCGGGAAGTGGACAGGGGCCAATCAGCCCCAGCATTTT.

The chain has TRBV25-1 and TRBJ2-4; tentative D call: TRBD1 (5 bases). The germline gives CDR1 MGHDK, CDR2 SYGVNS. This CDR3 is built from 12 residues. V gave up 3 bases and J gave up 6 bases, with 6 bases separating them. CDR3 nucleotides: TGTGCCAGCAGTGACCAGGGAAACATTCAGTACTTC. Protein product: CASSDQGNIQYF.

With respect to this clone: The sample contains more than one DNA sequence encoding this CDR3. The V and J genes are TRBV19 and TRBJ1-5; D gene unclear. CDR1 LNHDA and CDR2 SQIVND come from the germline V gene (reference sequence). Trimming took off 6 bases at V and 2 bases at J, with 5 bases between the two ends. The CDR3 is made up of 12 amino acids. In nucleotides, the CDR3 is TGTGCCAGTAGGTCGGGCAATCAGCCCCAGCATTTT. The encoded protein is CASRSGNQPQHF.

The gene calls are TRBV18 and TRBJ1-1, with D unresolved. Trimming cost V 7 bases and J 1 base, with 7 bases left between them. The CDR3 has 12 residues. CDR1 is KGHSH and CDR2 is LQKENI in the germline V gene. This chain's CDR3 is CASFTENTEAFF. As DNA, the CDR3 is TGTGCCAGCTTCACAGAGAACACTGAAGCTTTCTTT.

The V gene is TRBV5-6, the J gene TRBJ1-6; D is perhaps TRBD1 (5 bases). CDR3 size: 14 residues. The V gene's germline CDR1 is SGHDT and CDR2 YYEEEE. With 4 bases removed from V and 10 bases from J, the gap between germline ends came to 15 bases. The CDR3 DNA sequence: TGTGCCAGCAGCCGGGGACTGGTGAGCTCACCCCTCCACTTT. It yields the protein CASSRGLVSSPLHF.

This clone was seen just once. The genes are TRBV5-4 and TRBJ2-7; TRBD2 is a possible D gene (6 bases). There are 16 residues in the CDR3. Trimming pared 3 bases from V and 4 bases from J, leaving 20 bases between. Germline CDR1 reads SGHNT; CDR2 reads YYREEE (reference sequence). CDR3 sequence reads: CASSSPGRGGAYEQYF. CDR3 nucleotides: TGTGCCAGCAGCTCCCCCGGTCGGGGAGGTGCTTACGAGCAGTACTTC.

The J gene is TRBJ2-1, the V gene TRBV7-3, with TRBD2 matching 9 bases. Germline V gene sequence: CDR1 SGHTA, CDR2 FQGTGA. The junction had 6 bases not matched to a gene; V was cut back by 5 bases and J by 1 base. CDR3 length: 16 amino acids. CDR3 amino acids: CASSLRLAGSYNEQFF. The CDR3 bases are TGTGCCAGCAGCCTCCGTCTAGCGGGGTCCTACAATGAGCAGTTCTTC.

This clone came up once. V and J are TRBV12-5 and TRBJ2-1; D possibly corresponds to TRBD2 (5 bases). CDR3 length equals 16 residues. From germline, CDR1 is LGHNT and CDR2 FRNRAP. Trimming took 2 bases from V and 1 from J, leaving 12 bases between them. The CDR3: CASGLRLRGSYNEQFF. The DNA of the CDR3 is TGTGCTAGTGGTTTGCGACTTCGGGGTTCCTACAATGAGCAGTTCTTC.

This clone was found a few times. This sequence joins TRBV6-5 and TRBJ1-2, with a weak D call TRBD1 (5 bases). Germline assignment: CDR1 MNHEY and CDR2 SVGAGI. This CDR3 contains 14 residues. V was shortened by 6 bases and J by 8 bases, with 19 bases between the two germline ends. The CDR3 DNA reads as TGTGCCAGCAGCCCCCGGGGGTCTCGTTTAGGCTACACCTTC. It specifies CASSPRGSRLGYTF.

This clone was observed once. Other DNA sequences in this specimen translate into the identical CDR3. The chain uses TRBV18 and TRBJ1-1; D is perhaps TRBD1 (5 bases). CDR3 length equals 14 residues. The V and J ends lost 0 bases and 3 bases respectively, with 8 bases between them. CDR1 and CDR2 (germline): KGHSH, LQKENI. DNA of the CDR3: TGTGCCAGCTCACCACCCTCCAGGGACACTGAAGCTTTCTTT. The encoded protein is CASSPPSRDTEAFF.

J is TRBJ2-7 and V is TRBV29-1, with 9 bases identical to TRBD2. Trimming at V came to 7 bases and at J to 5 bases, leaving 12 bases not matched to a gene. The CDR3 covers 14 residues. Germline V gene data show CDR1 as SQVTM and CDR2 as ANQGSEA. The CDR3: CSGRAGGPLDEQYF. The DNA of the CDR3 is TGCAGCGGCAGGGCGGGAGGGCCTCTCGACGAGCAGTACTTC.

The V call is TRBV6-5, the J call TRBJ1-3; no reliable D call. Germline V CDR1 and CDR2: MNHEY, SVGAGI. This CDR3 spans 14 amino acids. Trimming stripped 5 bases from V and 3 bases from J, with 11 bases between. The CDR3 region is CASSAGAFGNTIYF. In DNA form, the CDR3 reads TGTGCCAGCAGTGCGGGAGCCTTTGGAAACACCATATATTTT.

The chain joins TRBV19 to TRBJ2-2; D is unresolved. Per germline, CDR1 LNHDA and CDR2 SQIVND (reference sequence). The CDR3 extends over 13 amino acids. Trimming removed 10 bases at V and 3 bases at J, with 12 bases between. CDR3 DNA sequence: TGTGCCACTGATGGAGCGTACACCGGGGAGCTGTTTTTT. Translated, it gives CATDGAYTGELFF.

The chain combines TRBV27 with TRBJ2-2; TRBD2 matches 14 bases. Germline CDR1 MNHEY, CDR2 SMNVEV (reference sequence). Trimming removed 4 bases from V and 3 bases from J; junction bases left unmatched: 7. The CDR3 contains 18 residues. The CDR3 spells CASSSPTSGRAYTGELFF. DNA for the CDR3: TGTGCCAGCAGTTCACCGACTAGCGGGAGGGCCTACACCGGGGAGCTGTTTTTT.

The chain recombines TRBV7-2 with TRBJ2-1; TRBD2 is a possible D gene (5 bases). CDR1 SGHTA and CDR2 FQGNSA come from the germline V gene. Trimming took off 5 bases at V and 5 bases at J, with 13 bases between the two ends. The CDR3 extends over 14 amino acids. The DNA of the CDR3 is TGTGCCAGCAGCGGGCTAGGGAGACACAATGAGCAGTTCTTC. It is translated as CASSGLGRHNEQFF.

The chain joins TRBV5-1 to TRBJ1-4; 8 bases are shared with TRBD1. Germline V gene lookup returns CDR1 SGHRS and CDR2 YFSETQ. The junction had 15 bases not matched to a gene; V was cut back by 1 base and J by 7 bases. The length of the CDR3 is 18 residues. CDR3 nucleotides: TGCGCCAGCAGCTTGTTCCGCGGACAGGGCGAGGGGGGTGAAAAACTGTTTTTT. Protein product: CASSLFRGQGEGGEKLFF.

The genes are TRBV19 and TRBJ1-5; D uncertain. Germline-derived CDR1 and CDR2 are LNHDA and SQIVND (reference sequence). The germline V and J ends were trimmed by 0 bases and 0 bases, with 9 bases remaining between them. This CDR3 spans 16 amino acids. CDR3 residues: CASSIDGRYSNQPQHF. CDR3 in DNA: TGTGCCAGTAGTATAGATGGCCGTTATAGCAATCAGCCCCAGCATTTT.

V and J are TRBV5-5 and TRBJ2-7, with 7 bases matching TRBD1. V was pared by 4 bases and J by 3 bases, with 10 bases of the junction left unmatched. This CDR3 spans 15 amino acids. CDR1 is SGHKS, CDR2 YYEKEE, per germline (reference sequence). DNA for the CDR3: TGTGCCAGCAGCCTCGGACAGGCGGCAGGCTACGAGCAGTACTTC. Translating gives CASSLGQAAGYEQYF.

This rearrangement joins TRBV11-2 to TRBJ2-5; D is unclear. Gene TRBJ2-7 matches the end of the DNA better, so the J call may be wrong. The CDR3 has 12 amino acids. Germline CDR1 reads SGHAT; CDR2 reads FQNNGV. The DNA of the CDR3 is TGTGCCAGCAGCTTAATCTCCTACGAGCAGTACTTC. Protein: CASSLISYEQYF.